Sequencing of this T cell receptor beta chain was carried out in a study of cytomegalovirus exposure and HLA in healthy donors. Study-wide points: CMV serostatus was the only immune exposure information that was available. Sequence variants that were highly shared formed a cluster that was likely a sequencing artifact.

The PCR employed 60 Vbeta primers together with 13 Jbeta primers. Clones were read by immunoSEQ multiplex PCR, and TCRdb kept only the in-frame ones, dropping some. The table shows more than 150,000 clones, with about 83% occurring only once. As regards this clone: Antigen unknown.

CDR1 and CDR2 from the germline V gene are SGHTA and FQGTGA. Trimming removed 2 bases at V and 8 bases at J, with 13 bases between. CDR3 size: 14 residues. This receptor was obtained from a woman in her 30s in good health and CMV-seropositive. Sequencing used PBMCs. The V and J genes are TRBV7-3 and TRBJ2-1; TRBD2 is a possible D gene (6 bases). The CDR3 spells CASSLSVGGHEQFF. The CDR3 DNA reads TGTGCCAGCAGCTTATCTGTCGGGGGACATGAGCAGTTCTTC.